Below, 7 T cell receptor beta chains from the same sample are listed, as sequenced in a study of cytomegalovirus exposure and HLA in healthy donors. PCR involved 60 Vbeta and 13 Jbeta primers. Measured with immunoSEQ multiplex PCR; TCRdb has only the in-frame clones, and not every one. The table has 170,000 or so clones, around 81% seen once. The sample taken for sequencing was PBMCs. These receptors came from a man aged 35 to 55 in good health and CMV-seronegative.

In DNA form, the CDR3 reads TGTGCCAGCAGTCCCCGACAGGGGGCTACCGGGGAGCTGTTTTTT. Amino acid sequence: CASSPRQGATGELFF. This chain connects TRBV6-6 to TRBJ2-2, with 10 bases that match TRBD1. Germline V CDR1 and CDR2: MNHNY, SVGAGI (reference sequence). J lost 5 bases, V lost 5 bases, and 5 bases had no gene match. This CDR3 has 15 residues.

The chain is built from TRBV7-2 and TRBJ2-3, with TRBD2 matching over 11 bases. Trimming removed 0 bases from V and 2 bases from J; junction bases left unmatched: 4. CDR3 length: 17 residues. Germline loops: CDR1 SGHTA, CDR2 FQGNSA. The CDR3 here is CASSLAVAGGFTDTQYF. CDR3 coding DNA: TGTGCCAGCAGCTTAGCTGTAGCGGGAGGGTTCACAGATACGCAGTATTTT.

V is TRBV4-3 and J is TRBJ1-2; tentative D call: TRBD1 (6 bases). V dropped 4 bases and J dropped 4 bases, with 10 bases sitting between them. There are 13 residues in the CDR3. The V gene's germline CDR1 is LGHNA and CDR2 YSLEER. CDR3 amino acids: CASSLSQGYGYTF. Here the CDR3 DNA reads TGCGCCAGCAGCCTGTCACAGGGCTATGGCTACACCTTC.

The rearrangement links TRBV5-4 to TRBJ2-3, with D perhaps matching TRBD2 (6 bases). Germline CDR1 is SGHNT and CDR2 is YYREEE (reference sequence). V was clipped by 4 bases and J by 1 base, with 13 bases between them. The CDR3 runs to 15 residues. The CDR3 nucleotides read TGTGCCAGCAGCCCTGCCACGGGGGGCACAGATACGCAGTATTTT. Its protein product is CASSPATGGTDTQYF.

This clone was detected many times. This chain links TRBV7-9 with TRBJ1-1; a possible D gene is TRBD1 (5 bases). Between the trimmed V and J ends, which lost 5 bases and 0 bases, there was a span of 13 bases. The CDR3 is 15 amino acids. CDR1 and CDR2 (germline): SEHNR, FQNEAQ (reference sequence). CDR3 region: CASSPLRGMNTEAFF. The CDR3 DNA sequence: TGTGCCAGCAGCCCCCTCCGGGGGATGAACACTGAAGCTTTCTTT.

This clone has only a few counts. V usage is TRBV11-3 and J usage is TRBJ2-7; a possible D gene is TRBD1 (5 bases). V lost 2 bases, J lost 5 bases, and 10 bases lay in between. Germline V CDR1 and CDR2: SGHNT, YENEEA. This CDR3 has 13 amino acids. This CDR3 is CASSLSSGNEQYF. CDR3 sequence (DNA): TGTGCCAGCAGCTTATCTTCAGGGAACGAGCAGTACTTC.

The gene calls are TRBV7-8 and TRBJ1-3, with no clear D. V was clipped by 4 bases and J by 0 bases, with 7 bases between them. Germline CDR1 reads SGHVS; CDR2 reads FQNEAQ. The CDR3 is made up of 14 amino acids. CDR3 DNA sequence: TGTGCCAGCAGCTACAGATTCTCTGGAAACACCATATATTTT. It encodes CASSYRFSGNTIYF.